This TCR beta chain stems from a study of blood T cell repertoires in COVID-19. At the level of the study: The United States, Italy and Spain supplied acute and convalescent COVID-19 samples. In each case, the material was cDNA or gDNA derived from T cells, B-cell-depleted T cells, or PBMCs.

This clone was detected only once. Between the trimmed V and J ends, which lost 7 bases and 8 bases, there was a span of 11 bases. This CDR3 is 11 amino acids long. In germline, CDR1 is MNHNY, CDR2 SVGAGI (reference sequence). Original data processing: Amplification of reference gene primers was used by the study to estimate nucleated cell counts. The repertoire was sequenced with immunoSEQ multiplex PCR; TCRdb's copy has only in-frame clones and lacks some. V, J and clone size reflect that table, while D and trimming were determined from the DNA. Of about 140,000 clones in the sample, approximately 88% were seen once.

Source material: peripheral blood. This TCR came from a woman in her forties or fifties with acute or convalescent COVID-19. J is TRBJ1-1 and V is TRBV6-6; D is possibly TRBD1 (6 bases). CDR3 loop: CASTIGTEAFF. The DNA for the CDR3 is TGTGCCAGCACCATCGGGACAGAAGCTTTCTTT.